These 28 T cell receptor beta chains were sequenced from one sample in a study of blood T cells in healthy people across ages. Primers used in a second PCR of roughly 6 to 12 cycles were a sample-barcoded 5' primer and a J-beta primer mix. TCRdb called the 5' RACE reads again in MiXCR, with one record for every CDR3 protein. Among 1.5 million to 2 million distinct CDR3 sequences, 28% were seen once, and the ten largest hold about 7.7%. The sequenced sample consisted of blood. These receptors were obtained from a woman between 25 and 40 years old in good health.

This clonotype occurred a few times. V is TRBV20-1 and J is TRBJ2-1; 7 bases align to TRBD2. The CDR3 length is 13 residues. Unmatched junction bases numbered 8, after V lost 5 bases and J lost 7 bases. Germline CDR1 DFQATT, CDR2 SNEGSKA (reference sequence). The CDR3 region has the DNA TGCAGTGCTCCGGCGGGGGTTCGGAATGAGCAGTTCTTC. It yields the protein CSAPAGVRNEQFF.

The chain carries TRBV12-3 or TRBV12-4 and TRBJ2-7, with 9 bases fitting TRBD1. The J call may be incorrect, as the DNA end agrees better with TRBJ2-5. There are 13 residues in the CDR3. The CDR3 region is CASSGTGSKTQYF. CDR3 DNA sequence: TGTGCCAGCAGTGGGACAGGGTCTAAGACCCAGTACTTC.

This rearrangement joins TRBV6-5 to TRBJ1-5, with D hard to call. This CDR3 is 14 amino acids long. V was clipped by 3 bases and J by 7 bases, with 13 bases between them. From germline, CDR1 is MNHEY and CDR2 SVGAGI. The CDR3 coding sequence is TGTGCCAGCAGTTATGGCGCTAACAGCCAGCCCCAGCATTTT. Its protein product is CASSYGANSQPQHF.

V and J are TRBV27 and TRBJ1-1; weak D call: TRBD1 (6 bases). CDR1 and CDR2 from the germline V gene are MNHEY and SMNVEV (reference sequence). The CDR3 runs 13 residues. V lost 3 bases and J 6 bases, leaving 11 bases between the germline ends. The CDR3 loop is CASSFSTGAEAFF. CDR3 DNA: TGTGCCAGCAGTTTTTCGACAGGAGCTGAAGCTTTCTTT.

In its sample, this clonotype was seen many times. The chain carries TRBV5-5 and TRBJ2-7; perhaps TRBD1 as D (7 bases). This CDR3 is built from 14 residues. Germline loops: CDR1 SGHKS, CDR2 YYEKEE (reference sequence). The ends were cut back, 4 bases at V and 3 bases at J, with 14 bases in the middle. CDR3 DNA: TGTGCCAGCAGCCCGACAGGGACTTTCTACGAGCAGTACTTC. Amino acid sequence: CASSPTGTFYEQYF.

As to this clonotype: A read error may be the cause here, since a much bigger clone is one base away. CDR3 sequence reads: CASSPCSGTNYEQYF. CDR3 nucleotides: TGTGCCAGCAGCCCCTGTAGCGGGACGAACTACGAGCAGTACTTC. This chain uses TRBV7-9 with TRBJ2-7; 8 nucleotides align to TRBD2. After removal of 5 bases from V and 3 bases from J, the junction contained 9 bases not matched to a gene. Per the germline V gene, CDR1 is SEHNR and CDR2 is FQNEAQ (reference sequence). The CDR3 contains 15 residues.

This clonotype was recorded at least ten times. The chain has TRBV15 and TRBJ2-6, with D unresolved. CDR1 and CDR2 (germline): LNHNV, YYDKDF (reference sequence). V gave up 11 bases and J gave up 0 bases, with 11 bases separating them. CDR3 length: 14 residues. This chain's CDR3 is CASGPGSGANVLTF. In DNA form, the CDR3 reads TGTGCCTCTGGGCCCGGCTCTGGGGCCAACGTCCTGACTTTC. Full variable domain (remainder filled in from reference TRBV15 and TRBJ2-6): DAMVIQNPRYQVTQFGKPVTLSCSQTLNHNVMYWYQQKSSQAPKLLFHYYDKDFNNEADTPDNFQSRRPNTSFCFLDIRSPGLGDTAMYLCASGPGSGANVLTFGAGSRLTVL.

This clonotype was observed a handful of times. This sequence joins TRBV12-3 or TRBV12-4 and TRBJ2-1, with TRBD2 matching 12 bases. The CDR3 has 16 amino acids. V dropped 3 bases and J dropped 7; count of bases not matched to a gene: 7. CDR3 DNA: TGTGCCAGCAGTTTTGGGACTAGCGGGCTGGGGAATGAGCAGTTCTTC. Translating gives CASSFGTSGLGNEQFF.

Turning to this clonotype: Given a much more abundant clone one base away, this may be a read error. This rearrangement joins TRBV4-2 to TRBJ1-1; maybe TRBD1 (5 bases). This CDR3 is 15 amino acids long. Germline-derived CDR1 and CDR2 are LGHNA and YNFKEQ. With 0 bases removed from V and 4 bases from J, the gap between germline ends came to 12 bases. The CDR3 loop reads CASSQEVGGSTEAFF. The CDR3 DNA sequence: TGTGCCAGCAGCCAAGAGGTTGGGGGAAGCACTGAAGCTTTCTTT.

CDR3 region: CSGGAGALNTEAFF. CDR3 nucleotides: TGCAGCGGGGGGGCAGGGGCGTTAAACACTGAAGCTTTCTTT. V and J are TRBV29-1 and TRBJ1-1, with D perhaps matching TRBD1 (6 bases). The CDR3 length is 14 residues. Germline CDR1 and CDR2: SQVTM and ANQGSEA. Trimming shortened V by 7 bases and J by 2 bases, and 17 bases separated the two germline ends.

The chain links TRBV20-1 to TRBJ2-4, with 8 nucleotides matching TRBD2. The last part of the DNA fits TRBJ2-7 better; the J call may be wrong. Germline loops: CDR1 DFQATT, CDR2 SNEGSKA (reference sequence). The length of the CDR3 is 14 residues. This CDR3 is CSATKSGSVYEQYF. CDR3 coding DNA: TGCAGTGCTACAAAAAGCGGGAGTGTCTACGAGCAGTACTTC.

The V call is TRBV27, the J call TRBJ2-7; D is possibly TRBD1 (5 bases). Trimming took off 4 bases at V and 2 bases at J, with 12 bases between the two ends. Germline CDR1 MNHEY, CDR2 SMNVEV (reference sequence). The CDR3 is 14 amino acids. CDR3 DNA sequence: TGTGCCAGCAGTTGTGTTGGGGCCACCTACGAGCAGTACTTC. It encodes CASSCVGATYEQYF.

This clonotype was counted a few times. The CDR3 coding sequence is TGTGCCAGCAGTTACTCGAACCCCGCAGCCTATGGCTACACCTTC. Translating gives CASSYSNPAAYGYTF. The rearrangement joins TRBV6-5 to TRBJ1-2; unclear D gene. V dropped 0 bases and J dropped 4 bases, with 12 bases sitting between them. CDR1 is MNHEY and CDR2 is SVGAGI in the germline V gene. The CDR3 runs 15 residues.

Ten or more counts support this clonotype. The rearrangement uses TRBV7-9 and TRBJ2-7; D unresolved. This CDR3 has 15 residues. Trimming took off 0 bases at V and 0 bases at J, with 9 bases between the two ends. Germline V gene lookup returns CDR1 SEHNR and CDR2 FQNEAQ (reference sequence). CDR3 DNA: TGTGCCAGCAGCTTAGCGAACGGCACCTCCTACGAGCAGTACTTC. Translation: CASSLANGTSYEQYF. The whole variable domain, remainder taken from reference TRBV7-9 and TRBJ2-7, is DTGVSQNPRHKITKRGQNVTFRCDPISEHNRLYWYRQTLGQGPEFLTYFQNEAQLEKSRLLSDRFSAERPKGSFSTLEIQRTEQGDSAMYLCASSLANGTSYEQYFGPGTRLTVT.

V usage is TRBV24-1 and J usage is TRBJ2-4; 7 positions match TRBD1. The DNA end is a closer match to TRBJ2-5, so the J assignment may be wrong. The CDR3 runs to 15 residues. Germline V gives CDR1 KGHDR, CDR2 SFDVKD. The CDR3 sequence: CATSDWQNRGETQYF. CDR3 in DNA: TGTGCCACCAGTGATTGGCAGAACAGGGGAGAGACCCAGTACTTC.

The V and J genes are TRBV5-1 and TRBJ2-3, with TRBD2 identical over 11 bases. Losses at the gene ends were 4 bases for V and 4 bases for J; bases not matched to a gene: 11. In germline, CDR1 is SGHRS, CDR2 YFSETQ. This CDR3 has 17 amino acids. As DNA, the CDR3 is TGCGCCAGCAGCCCGCCCCTCATAGCGGGGGGGGCAGATACGCAGTATTTT. It encodes CASSPPLIAGGADTQYF.

In regard to this clonotype: A single base separates this from a much larger clone, so it may be a read error. J is TRBJ2-7 and V is TRBV12-3 or TRBV12-4; TRBD2 aligns across 12 bases. V lost 5 bases, J lost 10 bases, and 18 bases stayed unmatched. CDR3 size: 17 residues. CDR3 sequence reads: CASSRLAGEGPKEAQYF. DNA for the CDR3: TGTGCCAGCAGTAGACTAGCGGGGGAAGGACCTAAAGAGGCCCAGTACTTC.

V gene TRBV2 combines with J gene TRBJ1-5, with D maybe TRBD1 (6 bases). Germline V gene data show CDR1 as SNHLY and CDR2 as FYNNEI. The CDR3 totals 15 residues. Trimming left V 5 bases short and J 2 bases short, with 13 bases between. In DNA form, the CDR3 reads TGTGCCAGCAGTACTCAGGGGAAGGGCAATCAGCCCCAGCATTTT. It yields the protein CASSTQGKGNQPQHF.

This clonotype was picked up many times. The chain carries TRBV4-2 and TRBJ1-2; 9 positions agree with TRBD1. Trimming at V came to 3 bases and at J to 8 bases, leaving 4 bases not matched to a gene. The CDR3 contains 13 residues. The germline V gene has CDR1 LGHNA and CDR2 YNFKEQ. The CDR3 reads CASSQWTGEGYTF. The CDR3 DNA sequence: TGTGCCAGCAGCCAGTGGACAGGGGAAGGCTACACCTTC.

This clonotype was picked up many times. V gene TRBV6-5 combines with J gene TRBJ1-5, with 8 bases that match TRBD1. The CDR3 spans 15 residues. The germline CDR1 and CDR2 sequences are MNHEY and SVGAGI. V lost 5 bases to trimming and J lost 3 bases; unmatched junction nucleotides: 6. The DNA of the CDR3 is TGTGCCAGCAGTCCGGACAGGGTCCTCAATCAGCCCCAGCATTTT. Amino acids: CASSPDRVLNQPQHF.

This chain links TRBV5-6 with TRBJ2-3, with TRBD1 identical over 7 bases. V shed 3 bases, J shed 2 bases, and the junction held 6 bases outside the gene matches. There are 15 residues in the CDR3. Germline assignment: CDR1 SGHDT and CDR2 YYEEEE. This CDR3 is CASSSTTGATDTQYF. DNA of the CDR3: TGTGCCAGCAGCTCCACCACAGGGGCCACAGATACGCAGTATTTT.

This clonotype has at least ten counts. This chain joins TRBV5-1 and TRBJ2-7; 7 positions agree with TRBD1. Per the germline V gene, CDR1 is SGHRS and CDR2 is YFSETQ. The CDR3 runs 14 residues. With V trimmed by 4 bases and J by 5 bases, 9 bases remained unmatched. The CDR3 DNA reads as TGCGCCAGCAGCGTGACAGGGAAAGTCAACGAGCAGTACTTC. This sequence encodes CASSVTGKVNEQYF.

This chain connects TRBV5-1 to TRBJ1-4; no firm D call. Per the germline V gene, CDR1 is SGHRS and CDR2 is YFSETQ. With 4 bases removed from V and 4 bases from J, the gap between germline ends came to 8 bases. The CDR3 extends over 13 amino acids. The CDR3 protein is CASSVLNNEKLFF. The CDR3 DNA sequence: TGCGCCAGCAGCGTGCTGAATAATGAAAAACTGTTTTTT.

The chain links TRBV7-9 to TRBJ1-4, with D tentatively TRBD1 (5 bases). Germline V gene lookup returns CDR1 SEHNR and CDR2 FQNEAQ (reference sequence). The CDR3 is 15 residues long. Trimming stripped 6 bases from V and 8 bases from J, with 19 bases between. The CDR3 nucleotides read TGTGCCAGCAGGCCAACGGGAATGACAGAGGAAAAACTGTTTTTT. It is translated as CASRPTGMTEEKLFF. Full variable domain (remainder filled in from reference TRBV7-9 and TRBJ1-4): DTGVSQNPRHKITKRGQNVTFRCDPISEHNRLYWYRQTLGQGPEFLTYFQNEAQLEKSRLLSDRFSAERPKGSFSTLEIQRTEQGDSAMYLCASRPTGMTEEKLFFGSGTQLSVL.

CDR3 nucleotides: TGTGCCTGGAGTGTTGGCGGGATACGGTACAATGAGCAGTTCTTC. Translation: CAWSVGGIRYNEQFF. The chain has TRBV30 and TRBJ2-1; D might be TRBD2 (6 bases). Per the germline V gene, CDR1 is GTSNPN and CDR2 is SVGIG (reference sequence). The CDR3 covers 15 residues. Trimming cost V 0 bases and J 4 bases, with 13 bases left between them.

A word on this clonotype: A much larger clone differs by one base, so this may be a read error. The chain recombines TRBV4-1 with TRBJ2-4; D could derive from TRBD1 or TRBD2 (5 bases each). Germline V gene data show CDR1 as MGHRA and CDR2 as YSYEKL. The CDR3 is 16 residues long. CDR3 DNA: TGCGCCGGCAGCCAAGACGTAAGGCAGGGAGAAAACATTCAGTACTTC. It codes for CAGSQDVRQGENIQYF.

The sample holds a few counts of this clonotype. The chain couples TRBV2 to TRBJ2-7, with TRBD2 identical over 7 bases. The junction had 12 bases not matched to a gene; V was cut back by 7 bases and J by 0 bases. The CDR3 runs to 16 residues. CDR1 is SNHLY and CDR2 is FYNNEI in the germline V gene. CDR3 DNA sequence: TGTGCCAGCACTTCGACCGGGACTACTGTCTCCTACGAGCAGTACTTC. Amino acids: CASTSTGTTVSYEQYF.

This chain joins TRBV12-3 or TRBV12-4 and TRBJ1-5; possible D gene TRBD1, 6 bases. CDR3 size: 14 residues. Trimming removed 6 bases from V and 0 bases from J, with 9 bases in between. Here the CDR3 DNA reads TGTGCCAGCAGGAACAGGGATAGCAATCAGCCCCAGCATTTT. The encoded protein is CASRNRDSNQPQHF.